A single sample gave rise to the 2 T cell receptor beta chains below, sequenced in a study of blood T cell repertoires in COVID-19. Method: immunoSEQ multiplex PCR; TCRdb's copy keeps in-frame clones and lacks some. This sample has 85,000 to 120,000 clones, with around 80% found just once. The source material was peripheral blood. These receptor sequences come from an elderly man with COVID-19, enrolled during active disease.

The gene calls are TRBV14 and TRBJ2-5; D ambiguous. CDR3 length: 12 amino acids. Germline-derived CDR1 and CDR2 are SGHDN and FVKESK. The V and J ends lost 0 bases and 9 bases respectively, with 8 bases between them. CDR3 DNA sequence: TGTGCCAGCAGCCAAGATAGAGTGCCCCAGTACTTC. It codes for CASSQDRVPQYF.

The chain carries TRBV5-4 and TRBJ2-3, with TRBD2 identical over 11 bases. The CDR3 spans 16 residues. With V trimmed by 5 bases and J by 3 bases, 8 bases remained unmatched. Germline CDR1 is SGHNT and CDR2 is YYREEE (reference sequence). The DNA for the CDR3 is TGTGCCAGCAGTACAACTAGCGGGAGAGTAACAGATACGCAGTATTTT. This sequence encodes CASSTTSGRVTDTQYF.